The T cell receptor beta chain described here comes from a study of shared clonotypes between healthy human individuals. Study-level results: Clonotype sharing among donors was expected to depend on sequencing depth.

Donors comprised only Caucasian adults living in Nashville, Tennessee. Around 90 million PBMCs per unsorted sample were used for genomic DNA. CDR1 and CDR2 from the germline V gene are SGHVS and FQNEAQ. With 0 bases removed from V and 3 bases from J, the gap between germline ends came to 8 bases. This CDR3 has 15 amino acids. As regards this clone: Its antigen is not identified.

Generated by immunoSEQ multiplex PCR, the TCRdb table keeps only in-frame clones and is missing some. Here the sample spans over 400,000 clones, roughly 80% being singletons. The TCR originated in a woman between 40 and 55 years old in good health. Some clones in this sample may be carry-over from other donors' samples. V usage is TRBV7-8 and J usage is TRBJ2-2; D is uncertain. The material sequenced was PBMCs. This CDR3 is CASSLADLDTGELFF. The CDR3 DNA is TGTGCCAGCAGCTTAGCGGATCTAGACACCGGGGAGCTGTTTTTT.